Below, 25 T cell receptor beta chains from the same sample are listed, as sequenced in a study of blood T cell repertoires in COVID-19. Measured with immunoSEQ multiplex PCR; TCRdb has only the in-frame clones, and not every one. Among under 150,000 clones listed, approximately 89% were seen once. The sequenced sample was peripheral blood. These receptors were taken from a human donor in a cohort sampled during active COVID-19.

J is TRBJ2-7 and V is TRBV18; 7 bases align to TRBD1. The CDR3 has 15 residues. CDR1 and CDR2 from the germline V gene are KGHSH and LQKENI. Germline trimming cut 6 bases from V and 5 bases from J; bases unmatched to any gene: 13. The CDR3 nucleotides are TGTGCCAGCTCCCCAAATCCGGGACAGAGGAACGAGCAGTACGTC. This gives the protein CASSPNPGQRNEQYV.

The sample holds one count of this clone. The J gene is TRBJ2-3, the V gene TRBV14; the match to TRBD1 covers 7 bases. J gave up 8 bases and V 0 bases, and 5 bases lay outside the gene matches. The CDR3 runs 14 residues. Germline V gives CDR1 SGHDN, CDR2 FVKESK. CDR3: CASSQDRGFGTQYF. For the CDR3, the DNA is TGTGCCAGCAGCCAAGACAGGGGGTTTGGTACGCAGTATTTT.

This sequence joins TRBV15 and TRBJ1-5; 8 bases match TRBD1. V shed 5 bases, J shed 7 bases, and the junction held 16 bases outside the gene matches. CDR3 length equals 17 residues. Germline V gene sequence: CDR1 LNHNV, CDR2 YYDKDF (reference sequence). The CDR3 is CATSLQGDGAIGQPQHF. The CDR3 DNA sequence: TGTGCCACCAGCTTACAGGGGGATGGGGCGATTGGCCAGCCCCAGCATTTT.

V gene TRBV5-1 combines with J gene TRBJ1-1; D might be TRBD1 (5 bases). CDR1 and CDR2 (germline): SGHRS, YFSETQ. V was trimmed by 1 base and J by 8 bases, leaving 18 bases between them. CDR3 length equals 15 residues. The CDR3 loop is CASSLLNPGRDEAFF. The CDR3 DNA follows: TGCGCCAGCAGCTTGTTAAATCCAGGGAGGGACGAAGCTTTCTTT.

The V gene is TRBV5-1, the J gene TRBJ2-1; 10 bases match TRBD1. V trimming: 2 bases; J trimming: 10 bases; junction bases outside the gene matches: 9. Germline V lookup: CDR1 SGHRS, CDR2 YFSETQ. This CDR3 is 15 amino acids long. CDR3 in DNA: TGCGCCAGCAGCTTCGGACCGGGACAGGGGCGCGAGCAGTTCTTC. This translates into CASSFGPGQGREQFF.

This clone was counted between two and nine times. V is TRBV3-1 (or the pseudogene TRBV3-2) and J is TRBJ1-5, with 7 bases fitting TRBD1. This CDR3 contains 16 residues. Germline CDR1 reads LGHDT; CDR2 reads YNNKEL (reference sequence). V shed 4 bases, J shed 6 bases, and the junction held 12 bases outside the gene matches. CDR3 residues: CASSLGSQGGAQPQHF. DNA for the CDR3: TGTGCCAGCAGCCTCGGGTCGCAGGGGGGAGCTCAGCCCCAGCATTTT.

DNA of the CDR3: TGTGCCTGGACGGGTGGTACGAGAGAGGGGGTGTACTACAATGAGCAGTTCTTC. As protein: CAWTGGTREGVYYNEQFF. V and J are TRBV30 and TRBJ2-1; the D gene is possibly TRBD1 (6 bases). Germline CDR1 GTSNPN, CDR2 SVGIG (reference sequence). V shed 4 bases and J shed 3 bases, with 25 bases lying between them. The CDR3 runs to 18 residues.

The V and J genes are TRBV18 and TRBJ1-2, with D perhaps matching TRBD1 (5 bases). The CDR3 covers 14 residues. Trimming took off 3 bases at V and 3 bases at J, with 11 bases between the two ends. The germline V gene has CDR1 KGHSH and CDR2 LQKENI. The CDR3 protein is CASSPGKGYYGYTF. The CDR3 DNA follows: TGTGCCAGCTCACCGGGGAAGGGGTACTATGGCTACACCTTC.

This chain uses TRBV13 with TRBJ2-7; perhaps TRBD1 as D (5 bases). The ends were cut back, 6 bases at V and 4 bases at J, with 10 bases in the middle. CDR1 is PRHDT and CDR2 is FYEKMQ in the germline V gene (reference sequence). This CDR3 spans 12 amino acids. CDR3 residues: CASSPDRYEQYF. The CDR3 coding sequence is TGTGCCAGCAGTCCCGACAGATACGAGCAGTACTTC.

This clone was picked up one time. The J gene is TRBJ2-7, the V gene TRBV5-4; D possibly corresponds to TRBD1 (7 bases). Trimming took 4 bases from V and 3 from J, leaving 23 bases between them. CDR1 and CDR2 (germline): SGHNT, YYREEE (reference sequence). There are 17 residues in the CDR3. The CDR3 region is CASSNGGLRQGVYEQYF. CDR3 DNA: TGTGCCAGCAGCAACGGGGGTTTACGGCAGGGGGTCTACGAGCAGTACTTC.

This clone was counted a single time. CDR3 bases: TGTGCCAGCAGTCAACGGACTAGCGGAGAGCAGTTCTTC. Amino acid sequence: CASSQRTSGEQFF. This chain connects TRBV12-3 or TRBV12-4 to TRBJ2-1; 10 bases match TRBD2. CDR3 length: 13 residues. V gave up 5 bases and J gave up 10 bases; unmatched junction bases: 5.

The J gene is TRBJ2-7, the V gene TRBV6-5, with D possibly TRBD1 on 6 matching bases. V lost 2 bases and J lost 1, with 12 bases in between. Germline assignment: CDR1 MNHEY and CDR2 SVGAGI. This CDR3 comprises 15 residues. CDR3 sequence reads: CASSYSRGLSYEQYF. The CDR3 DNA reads TGTGCCAGCAGTTACAGCAGGGGCCTTTCCTACGAGCAGTACTTC.

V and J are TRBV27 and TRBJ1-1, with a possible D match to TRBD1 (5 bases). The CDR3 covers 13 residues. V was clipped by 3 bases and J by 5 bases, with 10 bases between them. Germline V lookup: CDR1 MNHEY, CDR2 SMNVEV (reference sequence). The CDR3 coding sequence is TGTGCCAGCAGTTTCCGCGGGGGAACTGAAGCTTTCTTT. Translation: CASSFRGGTEAFF.

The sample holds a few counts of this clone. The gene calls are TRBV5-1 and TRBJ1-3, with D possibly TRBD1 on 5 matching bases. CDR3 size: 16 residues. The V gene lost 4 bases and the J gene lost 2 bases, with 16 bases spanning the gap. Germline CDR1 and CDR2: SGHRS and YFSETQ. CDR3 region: CASSAIQGMAGNTIYF. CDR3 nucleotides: TGCGCCAGCAGCGCCATTCAGGGAATGGCTGGAAACACCATATATTTT. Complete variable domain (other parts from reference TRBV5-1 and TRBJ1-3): KAGVTQTPRYLIKTRGQQVTLSCSPISGHRSVSWYQQTPGQGLQFLFEYFSETQRNKGNFPGRFSGRQFSNSRSEMNVSTLELGDSALYLCASSAIQGMAGNTIYFGEGSWLTVV.

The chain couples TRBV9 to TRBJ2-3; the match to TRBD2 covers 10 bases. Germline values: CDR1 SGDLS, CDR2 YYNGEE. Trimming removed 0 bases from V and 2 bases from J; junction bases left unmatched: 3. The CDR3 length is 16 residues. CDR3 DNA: TGTGCCAGCAGCGTAGGGCTAGCGGGAGCCACAGATACGCAGTATTTT. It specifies CASSVGLAGATDTQYF.

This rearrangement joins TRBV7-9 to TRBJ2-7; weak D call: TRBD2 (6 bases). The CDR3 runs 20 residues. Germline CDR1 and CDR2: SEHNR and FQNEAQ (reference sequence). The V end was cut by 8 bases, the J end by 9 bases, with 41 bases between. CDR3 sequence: CASSTRDFPPRNTSSTRQYV. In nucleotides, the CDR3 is TGTGCCAGCTCCACCAGGGACTTCCCCCCAAGAAATACGAGCAGTACTCGGCAGTACGTC.

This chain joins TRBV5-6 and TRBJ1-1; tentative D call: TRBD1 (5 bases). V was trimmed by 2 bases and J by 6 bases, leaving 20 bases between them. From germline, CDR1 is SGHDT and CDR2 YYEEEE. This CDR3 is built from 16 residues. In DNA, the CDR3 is TGTGCCAGCAGCTTCCGGGGGTGGGGAAGGGAAGCTGAAGCTTTCTTT. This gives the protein CASSFRGWGREAEAFF.

The CDR3 DNA sequence: TGTGCCAGCAGCTCTGGACTAGCGGGCCTTACCCACAATGAGCAGTTCTTC. Its protein product is CASSSGLAGLTHNEQFF. This chain uses TRBV9 with TRBJ2-1; 11 bases are a match to TRBD2. This CDR3 spans 17 amino acids. Germline assignment: CDR1 SGDLS and CDR2 YYNGEE. J gave up 5 bases and V 4 bases, and 11 bases lay outside the gene matches.

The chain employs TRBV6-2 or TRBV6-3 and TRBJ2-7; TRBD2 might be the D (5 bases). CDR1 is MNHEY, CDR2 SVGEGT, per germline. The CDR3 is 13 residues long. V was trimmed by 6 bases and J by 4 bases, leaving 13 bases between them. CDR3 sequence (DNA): TGTGCCAGCAGCCGGACTTCCAAATACGAGCAGTACTTC. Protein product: CASSRTSKYEQYF.

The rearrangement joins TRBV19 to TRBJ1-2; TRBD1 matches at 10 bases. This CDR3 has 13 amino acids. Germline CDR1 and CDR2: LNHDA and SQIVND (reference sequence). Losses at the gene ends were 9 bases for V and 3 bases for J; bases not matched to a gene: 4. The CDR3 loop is CASLGQGYYGYTF. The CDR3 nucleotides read TGTGCCAGCCTGGGACAGGGGTACTATGGCTACACCTTC.

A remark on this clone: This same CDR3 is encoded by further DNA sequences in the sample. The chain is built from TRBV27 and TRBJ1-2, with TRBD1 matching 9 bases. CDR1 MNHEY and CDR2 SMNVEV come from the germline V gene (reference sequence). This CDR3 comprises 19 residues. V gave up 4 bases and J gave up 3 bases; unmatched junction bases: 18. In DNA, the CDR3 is TGTGCCAGCAGTTCCCGAATAAGACGGACAGGGGAGATTCACTATGGCTACACCTTC. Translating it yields CASSSRIRRTGEIHYGYTF.

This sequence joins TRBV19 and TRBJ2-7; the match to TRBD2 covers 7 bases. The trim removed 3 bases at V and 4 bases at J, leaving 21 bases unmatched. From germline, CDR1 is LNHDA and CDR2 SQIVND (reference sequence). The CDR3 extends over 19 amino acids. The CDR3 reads CASSMKGGTGGTKTYEQYF. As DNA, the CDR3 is TGTGCCAGTAGTATGAAAGGCGGGACGGGGGGAACCAAAACTTACGAGCAGTACTTC.

The CDR3 here is CASSLHSGYGNIQYF. The CDR3 nucleotides are TGTGCCAGCAGCTTACATAGCGGGTACGGAAACATTCAGTACTTC. V gene TRBV7-9 combines with J gene TRBJ2-4; 7 positions match TRBD2. The CDR3 length is 15 residues. Germline loops: CDR1 SEHNR, CDR2 FQNEAQ (reference sequence). Trimming at V came to 2 bases and at J to 6 bases, leaving 7 bases not matched to a gene.

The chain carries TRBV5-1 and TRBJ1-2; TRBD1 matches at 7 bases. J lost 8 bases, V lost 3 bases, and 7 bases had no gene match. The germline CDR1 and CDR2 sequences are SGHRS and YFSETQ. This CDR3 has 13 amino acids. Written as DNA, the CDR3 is TGCGCCAGCAGCTCGGAGGGGGCGAGAGGCTACACCTTC. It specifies CASSSEGARGYTF. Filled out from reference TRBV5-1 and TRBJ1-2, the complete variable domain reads KAGVTQTPRYLIKTRGQQVTLSCSPISGHRSVSWYQQTPGQGLQFLFEYFSETQRNKGNFPGRFSGRQFSNSRSEMNVSTLELGDSALYLCASSSEGARGYTFGSGTRLTVV.

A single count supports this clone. CDR3 in amino acids: CASSPDRGTSGANVLTF. CDR3 coding DNA: TGTGCCAGCAGTCCTGACAGGGGGACTTCTGGGGCCAACGTCCTGACTTTC. The J gene is TRBJ2-6, the V gene TRBV6-6; 9 bases fit TRBD1. The CDR3 has 17 amino acids. The V and J ends lost 5 bases and 1 base, in that order; junction bases with no gene match: 6. Germline V gives CDR1 MNHNY, CDR2 SVGAGI (reference sequence).